The clone carrying this T cell receptor beta chain came up a few times. Its target is not known. V shed 10 bases and J 2 bases; nucleotides not matched to a gene: 9. CDR1 LNHDA and CDR2 SQIVND come from the germline V gene (reference sequence). This CDR3 contains 14 residues. This sample is drawn from a study of T-cell memory formation after mild COVID-19. As for the study in general: Clustering of TCRs was largely donor specific.

Study findings and constraints: A balance of CD4 and CD8 characterized clones contracting day 15 to 85, whereas later expanders leaned CD4+. Cross-reactive memory seemingly joined, as some responding clones were found in pre-infection memory.

From 5'RACE with constant-segment primers came TCR alpha and TCR beta cDNA libraries that carried sample barcodes and UMIs. MiXCR was run by TCRdb on the 5' RACE reads, yielding one entry per CDR3 protein. The sample has 100,000 to 140,000 distinct CDR3 sequences, roughly 14% seen once; the top ten hold around two fifths. Sequencing used PBMCs or a T cell subset sorted from them (not recorded which). The TCR originated in a man between 18 and 35 years old who had mild COVID-19 (a few samples of this study predate the infection). Cell type and time point are not known. The gene calls are TRBV19 and TRBJ2-3, with 7 bases that match TRBD2. The CDR3 coding sequence is TGTGCCACCTGGGACTACCAGAACACAGATACGCAGTATTTT. Encoded protein: CATWDYQNTDTQYF.